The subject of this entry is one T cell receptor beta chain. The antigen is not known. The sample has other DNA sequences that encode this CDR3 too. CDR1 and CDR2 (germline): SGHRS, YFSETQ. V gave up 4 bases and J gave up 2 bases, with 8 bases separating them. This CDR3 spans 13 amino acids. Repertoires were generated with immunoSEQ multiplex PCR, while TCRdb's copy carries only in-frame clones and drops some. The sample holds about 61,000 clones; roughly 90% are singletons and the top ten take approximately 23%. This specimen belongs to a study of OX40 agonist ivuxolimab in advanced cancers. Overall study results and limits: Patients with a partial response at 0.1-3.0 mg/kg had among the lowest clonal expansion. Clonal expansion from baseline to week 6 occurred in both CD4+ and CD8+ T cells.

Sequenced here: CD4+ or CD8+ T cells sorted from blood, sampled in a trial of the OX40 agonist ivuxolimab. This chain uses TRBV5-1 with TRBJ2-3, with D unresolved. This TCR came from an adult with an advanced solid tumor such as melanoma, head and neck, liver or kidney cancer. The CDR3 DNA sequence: TGCGCCAGCAGCCTATATTTCACAGATACGCAGTATTTT. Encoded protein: CASSLYFTDTQYF.